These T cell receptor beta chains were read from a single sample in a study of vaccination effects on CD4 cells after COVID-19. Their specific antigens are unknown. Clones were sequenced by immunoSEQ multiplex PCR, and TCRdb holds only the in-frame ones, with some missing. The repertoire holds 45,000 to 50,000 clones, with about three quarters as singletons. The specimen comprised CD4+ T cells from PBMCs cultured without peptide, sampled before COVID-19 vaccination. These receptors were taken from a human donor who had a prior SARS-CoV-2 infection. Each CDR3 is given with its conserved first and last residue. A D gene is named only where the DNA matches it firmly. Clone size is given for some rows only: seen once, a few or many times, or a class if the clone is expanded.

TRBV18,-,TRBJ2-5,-,CASSRGQEQETQYF,TGTGCCAGCTCACGTGGGCAGGAGCAAGAGACCCAGTACTTC
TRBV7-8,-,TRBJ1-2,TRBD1,CASSSHRVSGGGYTF,TGTGCCAGCAGCTCCCACAGGGTCTCAGGGGGTGGCTACACCTTC
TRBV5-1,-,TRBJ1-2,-,CASRFSDGNYGYTF,TGCGCCAGCAGGTTTTCGGACGGAAACTATGGCTACACCTTC
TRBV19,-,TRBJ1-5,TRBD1,CASQPPGQGHQPQHF,TGTGCCAGTCAACCGCCGGGACAGGGACATCAGCCCCAGCATTTT
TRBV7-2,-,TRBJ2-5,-,CASSLYGETQYF,TGTGCCAGCAGCTTATATGGAGAGACCCAGTACTTC
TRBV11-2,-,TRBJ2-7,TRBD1,CASSLLVGTGAYEQYF,TGTGCCAGCAGCTTATTAGTTGGGACAGGAGCCTACGAGCAGTACTTC
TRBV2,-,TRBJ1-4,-,CASSAASSNEKLFF,TGTGCCAGCAGTGCAGCCAGCTCTAATGAAAAACTGTTTTTT
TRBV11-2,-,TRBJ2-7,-,CASSLGPRDHEQYF,TGTGCCAGCAGCTTAGGTCCCAGGGACCACGAGCAGTACTTC
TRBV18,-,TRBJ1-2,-,CASSPPSDGPSNYGYTF,TGTGCCAGCTCACCACCGTCTGATGGGCCTTCTAACTATGGCTACACCTTC
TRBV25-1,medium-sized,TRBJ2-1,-,CASSAGHHEQFF,TGTGCCAGCAGTGCCGGACATCATGAGCAGTTCTTC
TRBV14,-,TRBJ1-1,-,CASSQEWGDTEAFF,TGTGCCAGCAGCCAAGAATGGGGGGACACTGAAGCTTTCTTT
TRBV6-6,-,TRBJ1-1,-,CASRPGQQNTEAFF,TGTGCCAGCAGGCCCGGACAGCAGAACACTGAAGCTTTCTTT
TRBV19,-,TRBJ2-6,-,CARTIFFGQISGANVLTF,TGTGCCAGAACCATCTTTTTCGGACAAATCTCTGGGGCCAACGTCCTGACTTTC
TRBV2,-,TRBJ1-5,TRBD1,CASSRTGGGNQPQHF,TGTGCCAGCAGTCGGACAGGGGGCGGCAATCAGCCCCAGCATTTT
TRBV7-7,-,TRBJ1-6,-,CASSSFYGSPLHF,TGTGCTAGCAGCTCCTTTTACGGCTCACCCCTCCACTTT
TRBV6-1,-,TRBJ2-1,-,CASSGGGTGIFHEQFF,TGTGCCAGCAGTGGTGGGGGTACGGGAATATTTCATGAGCAGTTCTTC
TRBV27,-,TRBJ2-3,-,CASSWGPGGEGDTQYF,TGTGCCAGCAGTTGGGGGCCGGGCGGGGAGGGGGATACGCAGTATTTT
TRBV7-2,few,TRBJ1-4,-,CASSLGTANEKLFF,TGTGCCAGCAGCTTAGGGACAGCTAATGAAAAACTGTTTTTT
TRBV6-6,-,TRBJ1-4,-,CASRGPTNEKLFF,TGTGCCAGCAGAGGTCCAACTAATGAAAAACTGTTTTTT
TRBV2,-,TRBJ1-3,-,CASSAEVSGNTIYF,TGTGCCAGCAGTGCGGAGGTCTCTGGAAACACCATATATTTT
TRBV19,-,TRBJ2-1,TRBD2,CASSRTSGRVYNEQFF,TGTGCCAGTAGTCGGACTAGCGGGAGGGTTTACAATGAGCAGTTCTTC
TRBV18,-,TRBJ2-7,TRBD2,CASSPSLAGDLSYEQYF,TGTGCCAGCTCTCCCAGCCTAGCGGGAGACCTCTCCTACGAGCAGTACTTC
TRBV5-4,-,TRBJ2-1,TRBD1,CASSLRKGANYNEQFF,TGTGCCAGCAGCTTGCGGAAGGGGGCGAACTACAATGAGCAGTTCTTC
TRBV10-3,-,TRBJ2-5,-,CAISERRGREETQYF,TGTGCCATCAGTGAGCGGAGGGGGCGTGAGGAGACCCAGTACTTC
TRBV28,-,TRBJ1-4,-,CAVQGPGVNEKLFF,TGTGCCGTTCAGGGGCCCGGGGTTAATGAAAAACTGTTTTTT
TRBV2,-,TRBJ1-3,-,CASSVMEGVVSGNTIYF,TGTGCCAGCAGTGTGATGGAGGGAGTAGTCTCTGGAAACACCATATATTTT
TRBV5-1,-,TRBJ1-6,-,CASSLAGQAPGALHF,TGCGCCAGCAGCTTGGCCGGGCAGGCGCCCGGGGCCCTCCACTTT
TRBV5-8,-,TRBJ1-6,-,CASSLGLTRGNSPLHF,TGTGCCAGCAGCTTGGGGCTGACTCGGGGTAATTCACCCCTCCACTTT
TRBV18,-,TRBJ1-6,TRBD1,CASSPVQGALNNSPLHF,TGTGCCAGCTCACCGGTCCAGGGGGCACTTAATAATTCACCCCTCCACTTT
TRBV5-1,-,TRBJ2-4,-,CASSLGPQGPNIQYF,TGCGCCAGCAGCTTGGGACCGCAGGGGCCGAACATTCAGTACTTC
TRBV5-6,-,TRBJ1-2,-,CASSLWGYGYTF,TGTGCCAGCAGCTTGTGGGGCTATGGCTACACCTTC
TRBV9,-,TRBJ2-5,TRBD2,CASSVDPLAGGWETQYF,TGTGCCAGCAGCGTAGACCCCCTAGCGGGAGGGTGGGAGACCCAGTACTTC
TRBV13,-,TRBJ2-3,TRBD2,CASSPRLAGASDTQYF,TGTGCCAGCAGCCCTCGACTAGCGGGAGCTTCAGATACGCAGTATTTT
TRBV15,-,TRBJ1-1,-,CATSRRDTAFTEAFF,TGTGCCACCAGCAGACGGGACACCGCCTTCACTGAAGCTTTCTTT
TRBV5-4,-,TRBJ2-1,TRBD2,CASSAGGRGAGATYNEQFF,TGTGCCAGCAGCGCGGGGGGGCGGGGAGCGGGGGCCACATACAATGAGCAGTTCTTC
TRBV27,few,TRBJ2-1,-,CASSLFSLYNEQFF,TGTGCCAGCAGTTTATTTTCCTTGTACAATGAGCAGTTCTTC
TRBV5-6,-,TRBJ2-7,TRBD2,CASSLASGRASYEQYF,TGTGCCAGCAGCTTGGCCAGCGGGAGGGCTTCCTACGAGCAGTACTTC
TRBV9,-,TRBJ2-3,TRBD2,CASSVASGRETDTQYF,TGTGCCAGCAGCGTAGCCAGCGGGAGGGAAACAGATACGCAGTATTTT
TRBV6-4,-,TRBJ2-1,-,CASSDLMRSNNEQFF,TGTGCCAGCAGTGACCTTATGCGGAGCAACAATGAGCAGTTCTTC
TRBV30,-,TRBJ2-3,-,CAWSRPDTQYF,TGTGCCTGGAGCCGCCCAGATACGCAGTATTTT
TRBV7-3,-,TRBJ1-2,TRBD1,CASSLTPGQIHGYTF,TGTGCCAGCAGCTTAACTCCGGGACAGATCCATGGCTACACCTTC
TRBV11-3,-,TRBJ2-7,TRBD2,CASSPSPGLALSEQYF,TGTGCCAGCAGCCCCTCGCCGGGACTAGCCCTCTCCGAGCAGTACTTC
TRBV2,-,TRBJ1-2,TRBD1,CASSLQGVGYGYTF,TGTGCCAGCAGCTTGCAGGGGGTCGGGTATGGCTACACCTTC
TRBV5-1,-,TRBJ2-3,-,CASSLFAGPSTDTQYF,TGCGCCAGCAGCTTGTTCGCAGGCCCTAGCACAGATACGCAGTATTTT
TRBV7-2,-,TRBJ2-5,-,CASSPRDPDLETQYF,TGTGCCAGCAGCCCCCGGGACCCAGATTTAGAGACCCAGTACTTC
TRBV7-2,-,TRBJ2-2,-,CASSLEVGFDISTGELFF,TGTGCCAGCAGCTTAGAAGTCGGGTTTGATATCAGCACCGGGGAGCTGTTTTTT